This note documents a single T cell receptor (beta chain) sequence. This receptor's antigen is unknown. Base quality data are lacking; no much larger clone is found one base away. The entry originates in a study of cytotoxic CD8 clonotypes in ibrutinib-treated CLL (TCRdb year 2021). Notes on the research overall: In this cohort, around 15 patients were treatment-naive and about a dozen were relapsed/refractory, while 17 to 18 had unmutated IGHV. Cryopreserved peripheral blood mononuclear cells were obtained before treatment, at response, and at either sustained remission or disease progression. Longitudinal samples were obtainable from about 30% of the 86 participants in the trial. Partial responses were observed in about 24 patients and complete responses in 2; after a median follow-up of 68 months, remission was maintained in roughly 14 patients and progression was observed in approximately 12. Response samples were taken after a median of 12 months on treatment, ranging from about 6 to 40 months. All remission and progressive disease samples were collected while patients were still receiving ibrutinib. On average, each sample had roughly 230,000 productive templates and tens of thousands of productive rearrangements. On the study overall, not on this receptor specifically: Clonality increased at ibrutinib response, stayed stable in sustained remission, and fell back toward baseline at progression. At baseline, clonality was higher than in age-matched healthy donors and showed a strong correlation with circulating CD8+ T-cell counts. Public clonotypes were found to be uncommon and were observed to contract or remain stable during treatment; the increase in clonality was shown to reflect expansion of private clonotypes at ibrutinib response. Sampling times were not matched between sustained-remission and progressing patients, and lymph node repertoires were not studied.

Each clonotype received, on average, about 9.7x coverage in deep resolution sequencing performed on a MiSeq, where the target depth lay between 1 in 1 million and 1 in 200,000 T cells. TCR beta libraries were generated with the immunoSEQ hsTCRB Kit. In the authors' own workflow: ImmunoSEQ Data Assistant and ImmunoSEQ Analyzer were used for data analysis, and V, D and J genes were assigned according to IMGT definitions. Clonality was computed as one minus normalized Shannon entropy of productive rearrangement frequencies, ranging from 0 to 1. Only overrepresented clonotypes making up at least 0.05% of the repertoire of each patient were included in the public clonotype analysis. Roughly 13 repertoires from age-matched healthy donors, obtained from immuneACCESS, served as clonality controls. The immuneACCESS repertoire file appears here via TCRdb, limited to in-frame rearrangements. These files lack a portion of the clones; in checked studies, under half of the deficit traces to unresolved V genes, and the cause of the others is not known. V, J and clone size were drawn from that table, and D and trimming were deduced from the DNA. This sample lists some 130,000 clones; approximately 90% were detected once. The biggest ten clones account for roughly a tenth of the sample.

The germline ends are 15 bases apart after V is trimmed by 2 bases and J by 4 bases. The CDR3 holds 16 amino acids from the cysteine to the phenylalanine. The entry retains the CDR3 DNA only, 48 bases that are in frame from base 1. As encoded in the germline V gene, CDR1 is SGHTA while CDR2 is FQGNSA. The time point label, as the study defines it: about 11 months on ibrutinib. For TCR beta library preparation, approximately 2 micrograms of genomic DNA was extracted from cryopreserved PBMCs. High-throughput TCR beta sequencing was performed on longitudinal blood samples from CLL patients receiving ibrutinib monotherapy. Patients were enrolled in a phase 2 open-label single-center ibrutinib monotherapy trial.

This TCR came from a human donor with chronic lymphocytic leukemia. This chain is built from TRBV7-2 and TRBJ2-1; TRBD2 is perhaps the D gene, given 5 matching bases. The specimen was PBMCs, collected after 12 months of ibrutinib treatment. The CDR3 region: CASSLRQSGLYNEQFF. In nucleotides, the sequence is TGTGCCAGCAGCTTAAGGCAAAGCGGATTATACAATGAGCAGTTCTTC.